This is a list of T cell receptor beta chains from one sample in a study of cytomegalovirus exposure and HLA in healthy donors. Produced via immunoSEQ multiplex PCR; TCRdb's table is partial and in-frame only. Here the sample spans 100,000 or so clones, 87% being singletons. Sequenced: PBMCs. The receptor set was obtained from a woman aged 25 to 39 in good health and CMV-seronegative. Each CDR3 is given with its conserved first and last residue. The order of the fields is J gene, clone size, V gene, D gene, CDR3 DNA, CDR3 protein. The D gene is left open where the match is weak. Not all rows give a size; the values are once, few, many and, for expanded clones, a class.

j_gene: TRBJ1-3; abundance: NA; v_gene: TRBV2; d_gene: NA; CDR3nt: TGTGCCACCAACATGGGGCCCCCTATCTCTGGAAACACCATATATTTT; CDR3aa: CATNMGPPISGNTIYF
j_gene: TRBJ2-5; abundance: NA; v_gene: TRBV19; d_gene: TRBD1; CDR3nt: TGTGCCAGTAGTACCGGGACAGGAGCGGAGACCCAGTACTTC; CDR3aa: CASSTGTGAETQYF
j_gene: TRBJ2-2; abundance: NA; v_gene: TRBV5-1; d_gene: TRBD2; CDR3nt: TGCGCCACCTCTCGCGGGGGGGCCGGCGGGGAGCTGTTTTTT; CDR3aa: CATSRGGAGGELFF
j_gene: TRBJ1-5; abundance: few; v_gene: TRBV15; d_gene: NA; CDR3nt: TGTGCCACCAGCGGGGGCTTTTGGGGAGATAGCAATCAGCCCCAGCATTTT; CDR3aa: CATSGGFWGDSNQPQHF
j_gene: TRBJ1-1; abundance: NA; v_gene: TRBV6-4; d_gene: TRBD1; CDR3nt: TGTGCCAGCAGGAATAGACAGGGTCGGGATGAAGCTTTCTTT; CDR3aa: CASRNRQGRDEAFF
j_gene: TRBJ1-1; abundance: NA; v_gene: TRBV7-3; d_gene: NA; CDR3nt: TGTGCCAGCAGCTTAAACGGGGGGCCCACTGAAGCTTTCTTT; CDR3aa: CASSLNGGPTEAFF
j_gene: TRBJ2-3; abundance: few; v_gene: TRBV19; d_gene: NA; CDR3nt: TGTGCCAGTAGGAAACGACAGACAGATACGCAGTATTTT; CDR3aa: CASRKRQTDTQYF
j_gene: TRBJ2-7; abundance: NA; v_gene: TRBV29-1; d_gene: NA; CDR3nt: TGCAGCGTGAGCGACAGGCTCCACGAGCAGTACTTC; CDR3aa: CSVSDRLHEQYF
j_gene: TRBJ1-5; abundance: NA; v_gene: TRBV18; d_gene: TRBD1; CDR3nt: TGTGCCAGCTCAGGGACAGTGAATCAGCCCCAGCATTTT; CDR3aa: CASSGTVNQPQHF
j_gene: TRBJ2-4; abundance: NA; v_gene: TRBV27; d_gene: TRBD1; CDR3nt: TGTGCCAGCAGGGGACAGGGAAACATTCAGTACTTC; CDR3aa: CASRGQGNIQYF
j_gene: TRBJ2-7; abundance: NA; v_gene: TRBV19; d_gene: NA; CDR3nt: TGTGCCAGTAGTATGGGGGGGCTAGCGGCATACGAGCAGTACTTC; CDR3aa: CASSMGGLAAYEQYF
j_gene: TRBJ2-1; abundance: few; v_gene: TRBV16; d_gene: NA; CDR3nt: TGTGCCAGCAGCCAAAATACAGGGAGTCTCGATGAGCAGTTCTTC; CDR3aa: CASSQNTGSLDEQFF
j_gene: TRBJ2-3; abundance: NA; v_gene: TRBV5-1; d_gene: TRBD2; CDR3nt: TGCGCCAGCAGCCCCCAAATAGCGGGGCTACCCCCCGGGGGGCAGTATTTT; CDR3aa: CASSPQIAGLPPGGQYF